What follows is one T cell receptor (beta chain) and its context. Its specificity is unknown. The data originate from a study of cytomegalovirus exposure and HLA in healthy donors. The trim removed 2 bases at V and 5 bases at J, leaving 13 bases unmatched. The CDR3 is 17 residues long. The V gene's germline CDR1 is SGHRS and CDR2 YFSETQ. PCR amplification relied on 60 Vbeta primers (plus 13 Jbeta primers). TCRdb's table, derived via immunoSEQ multiplex PCR, lists solely in-frame clones and lacks some. In the table there are tens of thousands of clones, about two thirds of which are singletons. Study observations and caveats: The availability of immune exposure information extended only to CMV serostatus. Rare sequences made up most TCRs, while some public TCRs were found in many donors.

The sequence derives from a woman aged 45-59 years in good health and CMV-seropositive. This chain uses TRBV5-1 with TRBJ1-1, with 9 bases that match TRBD1. The sequenced sample was PBMCs. CDR3 coding DNA: TGCGCCAGCAGCTTACTTCCGCAACAGGGGGCAGGAACTGAAGCTTTCTTT. Residues: CASSLLPQQGAGTEAFF.